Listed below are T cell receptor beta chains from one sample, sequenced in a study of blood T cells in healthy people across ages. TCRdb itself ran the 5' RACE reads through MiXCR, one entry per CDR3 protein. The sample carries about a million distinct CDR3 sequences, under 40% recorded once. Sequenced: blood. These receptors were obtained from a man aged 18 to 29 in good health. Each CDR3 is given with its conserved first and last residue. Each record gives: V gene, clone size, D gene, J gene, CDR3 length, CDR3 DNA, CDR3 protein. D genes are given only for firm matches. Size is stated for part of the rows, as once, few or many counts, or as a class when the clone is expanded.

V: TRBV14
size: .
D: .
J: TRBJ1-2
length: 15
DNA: TGTGCCAGCAGCCCCTTCGGAGGGAGCTCGGATGGCTACACCTTC
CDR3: CASSPFGGSSDGYTF

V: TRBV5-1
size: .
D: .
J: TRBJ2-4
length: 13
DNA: TGCGCCAGCAGCTCCCTGGACAAAAACATTCAGTACTTC
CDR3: CASSSLDKNIQYF

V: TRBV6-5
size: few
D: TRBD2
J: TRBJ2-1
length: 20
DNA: TGTGCCAGCAGTTCTTTTTACCTAGCGGGGGGCCCGAGCTCCTACAATGAGCAGTTCTTC
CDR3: CASSSFYLAGGPSSYNEQFF

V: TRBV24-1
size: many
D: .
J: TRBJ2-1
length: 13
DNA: TGTGCCACCAGTGATGTGGGGGGCAATGAGCAGTTCTTC
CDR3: CATSDVGGNEQFF

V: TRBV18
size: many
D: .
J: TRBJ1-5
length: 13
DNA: TGTGCCAGCTCACCGGACACTAATCAGCCCCAGCATTTT
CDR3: CASSPDTNQPQHF

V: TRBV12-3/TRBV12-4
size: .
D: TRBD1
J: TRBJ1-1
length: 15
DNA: TGTGCCAGCAGTCCTGGGACAGGGCAGAACACTGAAGCTTTCTTT
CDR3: CASSPGTGQNTEAFF

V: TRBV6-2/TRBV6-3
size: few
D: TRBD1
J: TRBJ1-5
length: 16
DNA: TGTGCCAGCAGTTCCGGACAGGGGGTTGGCAATCAGCCCCAGCATTTT
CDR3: CASSSGQGVGNQPQHF

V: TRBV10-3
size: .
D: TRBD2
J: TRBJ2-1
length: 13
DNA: TGTGCCATCAGTGGAGCAGGGAGGGATGAGCAGTTCTTC
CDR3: CAISGAGRDEQFF

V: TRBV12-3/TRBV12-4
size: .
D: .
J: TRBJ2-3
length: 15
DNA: TGTGCCAGCAGCTTTACTAGCCAAAGCACAGATATGCAGTATTTT
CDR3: CASSFTSQSTDMQYF

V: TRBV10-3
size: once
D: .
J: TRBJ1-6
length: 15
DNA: TGTGCCATCAGTGAGTCCAGGGAGGATGATTCACCCCTCCACTTT
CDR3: CAISESREDDSPLHF

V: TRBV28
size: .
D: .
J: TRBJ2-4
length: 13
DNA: TGTGCCAGCACCCCCCGGACCGGAAACATTCAGTACTTC
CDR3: CASTPRTGNIQYF

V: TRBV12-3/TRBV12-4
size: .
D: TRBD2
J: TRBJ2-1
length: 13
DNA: TGTGCCTGCGGGGAGGGGCTATCCAATGAGCAGTTCTTC
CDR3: CACGEGLSNEQFF

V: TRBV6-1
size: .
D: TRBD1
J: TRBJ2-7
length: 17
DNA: TGTGCCAGCAGTCCCGTAGACAGGGGGCGGTCTTCCTACGAGCAGTACTTC
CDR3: CASSPVDRGRSSYEQYF

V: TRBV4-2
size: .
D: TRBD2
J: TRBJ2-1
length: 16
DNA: TGTGCCAGCAGCCAAGGGTTAGCGGGGCGGTACAATGGGCAGTTCTTC
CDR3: CASSQGLAGRYNGQFF

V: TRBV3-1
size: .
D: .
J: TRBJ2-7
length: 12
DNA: TGTGCCAGCAGCCAAGTGAGCCACGAGCAGTACTTC
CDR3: CASSQVSHEQYF

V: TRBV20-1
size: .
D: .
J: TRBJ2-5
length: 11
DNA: TGCAGTGCTAGCCAGAGTGAGACCCAGTACTTC
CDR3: CSASQSETQYF

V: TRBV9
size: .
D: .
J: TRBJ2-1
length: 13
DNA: TGTGCCAGCAGCGTAGGATTTACCGATGAGCAGTTCTTC
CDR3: CASSVGFTDEQFF

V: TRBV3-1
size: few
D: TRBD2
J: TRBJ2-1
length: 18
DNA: TGTGCCAGCAGCCAAGATCTCCTAGCGGGAGGCTCCTACAATGAGCAGTTCTTC
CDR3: CASSQDLLAGGSYNEQFF

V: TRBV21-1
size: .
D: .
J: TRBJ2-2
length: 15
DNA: TGTGCCAGCAGCAAAAGGTGGGGGGACACCGGGGAGCTGTTTTTT
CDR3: CASSKRWGDTGELFF

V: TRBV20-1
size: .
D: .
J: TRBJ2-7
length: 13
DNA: TGCAGTGCTAGAGAGGTATTTCCCTACGAGCAGTACTTC
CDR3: CSAREVFPYEQYF

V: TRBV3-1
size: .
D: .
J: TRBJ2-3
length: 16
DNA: TGTGCCAGTGAGTACCCGCGAGGGGCCCTCACAGATACGCAGTATTTT
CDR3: CASEYPRGALTDTQYF

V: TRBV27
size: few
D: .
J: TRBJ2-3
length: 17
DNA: TGTGCCAGCAGTTCTCGTCCTGGGCTAATGTTGACAGATACGCAGTATTTT
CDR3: CASSSRPGLMLTDTQYF

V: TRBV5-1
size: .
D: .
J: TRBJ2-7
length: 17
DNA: TGCGCCAGCAGCTTGGCTGGGGTCTCCAGCTCCTACAATGAGCAGTACTTC
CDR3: CASSLAGVSSSYNEQYF

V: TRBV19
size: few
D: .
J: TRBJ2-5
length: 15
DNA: TGTGCCAGTAGTCCCTCGGCAGGAGCAGAAGAGACCCAGTACTTC
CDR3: CASSPSAGAEETQYF

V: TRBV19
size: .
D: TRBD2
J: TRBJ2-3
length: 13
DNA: TGTGCCAGTAGTATGGGGGGGGGAAGTCCGCAGTATTTT
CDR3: CASSMGGGSPQYF

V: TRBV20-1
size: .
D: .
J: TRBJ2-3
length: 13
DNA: TGCAGTGCTAGTGGGCCCAACCTGGATACGCAGTATTTT
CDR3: CSASGPNLDTQYF

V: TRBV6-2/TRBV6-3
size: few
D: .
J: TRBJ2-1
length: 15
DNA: TGTGCCAGCAGTCAGCCGGGACACCTGAACAATGAGCAGTTCTTC
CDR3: CASSQPGHLNNEQFF

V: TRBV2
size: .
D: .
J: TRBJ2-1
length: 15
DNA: TGTGCCAGCAGTTACGATCAGGGGGGGTACAATGAGCAGTTCTTC
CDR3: CASSYDQGGYNEQFF

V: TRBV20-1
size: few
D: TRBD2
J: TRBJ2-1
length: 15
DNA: TGCAGTGCTACGGGAGCGGGGAGCTCCTACAATGAGCAGTTCTTC
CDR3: CSATGAGSSYNEQFF

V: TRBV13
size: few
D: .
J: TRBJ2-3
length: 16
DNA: TGTGCCAGCAGCCTCGGACAGGGACTAAGCACAGATACGCAGTATTTT
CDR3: CASSLGQGLSTDTQYF

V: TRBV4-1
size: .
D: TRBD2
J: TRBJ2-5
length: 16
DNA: TGCGCCAGCAGCCTTACCAACGCGGGAGAGGGGAAAAAGCAGTACTTC
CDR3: CASSLTNAGEGKKQYF

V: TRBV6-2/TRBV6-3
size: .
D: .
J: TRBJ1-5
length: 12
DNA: TGTGCCAGCACCAGTCCGCCTCAGCCCCAGCATTTT
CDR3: CASTSPPQPQHF

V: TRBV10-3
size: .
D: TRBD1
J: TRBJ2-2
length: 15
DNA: TGTGCCATCAGCAGGACAGGAACAAACACCGGGGAGCTGTTTTTT
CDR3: CAISRTGTNTGELFF

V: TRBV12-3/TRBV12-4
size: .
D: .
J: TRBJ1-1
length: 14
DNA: TGTGTCAGTTCAGCAGGGCAGCTAGACACTGAAGCTTTCTTT
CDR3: CVSSAGQLDTEAFF

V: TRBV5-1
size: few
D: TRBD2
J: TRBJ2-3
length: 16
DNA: TGCGCCAGCAGCCCGATTCCGGGACTAGCCACAGATACGCAGTATTTT
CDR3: CASSPIPGLATDTQYF

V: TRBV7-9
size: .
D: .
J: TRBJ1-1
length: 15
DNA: TGTGCCAGCAGCGGGACGGGGACATCCAACACTGAAGCTTTCTTT
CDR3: CASSGTGTSNTEAFF

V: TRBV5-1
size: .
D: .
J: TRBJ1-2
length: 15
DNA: TGCGCCAGCAGCCCATCTTCACAGTTAATCTATGGCTACACCTTC
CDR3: CASSPSSQLIYGYTF

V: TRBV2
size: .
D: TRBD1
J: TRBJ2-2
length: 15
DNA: TGTGCCAGCTTGTCTGACAGGGGTTCGTCCGGGGAGCTGTTTTTT
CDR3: CASLSDRGSSGELFF

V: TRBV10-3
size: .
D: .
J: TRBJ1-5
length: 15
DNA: TGTGCCATCAGTGGGTCAGGGGAAGGGAATCAGCCCCAGCATTTT
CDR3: CAISGSGEGNQPQHF

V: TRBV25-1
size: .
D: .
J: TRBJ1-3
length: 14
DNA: TGTGCCAGCAGTGATGGGTTATGGGGAAACACCATATATTTT
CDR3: CASSDGLWGNTIYF

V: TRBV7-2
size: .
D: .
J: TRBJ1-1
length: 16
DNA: TGTGCCAGCAGCTCCCCGCGGGGCACCCCGAACACTGAAGCTTTCTTT
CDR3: CASSSPRGTPNTEAFF

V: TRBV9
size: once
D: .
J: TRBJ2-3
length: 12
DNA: TGTGCCAGCAGCGCATACGCAGATACGCAGTATTTT
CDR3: CASSAYADTQYF

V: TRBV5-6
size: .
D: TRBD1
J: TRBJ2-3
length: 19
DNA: TGTGCCAGCAGCTTGGTCACTCAGTGGCAGGGGGTTCACACAGATACGCAGTATTTT
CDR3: CASSLVTQWQGVHTDTQYF

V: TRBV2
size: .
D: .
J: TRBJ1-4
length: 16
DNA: TGTGCCAGCAGTAAAATCTTGGGGCCGAGGGGTGAAAAACTGTTTTTT
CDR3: CASSKILGPRGEKLFF

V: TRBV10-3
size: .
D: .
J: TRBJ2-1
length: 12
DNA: TGTGCCATCAGTGACAGAGTCAATGAGCAGTTCTTC
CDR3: CAISDRVNEQFF

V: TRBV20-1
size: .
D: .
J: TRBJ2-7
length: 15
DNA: TGCAGTGCTAGAGATCCCGGGGGACTTAACGACGAGCAGTACTTC
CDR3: CSARDPGGLNDEQYF

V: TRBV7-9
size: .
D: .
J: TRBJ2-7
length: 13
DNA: TGTGCCAGCAGCTCGAACGGTTGGTACGAGCAGTACTTC
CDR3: CASSSNGWYEQYF

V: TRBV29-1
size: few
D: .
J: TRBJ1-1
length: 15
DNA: TGCAGCGTTGACCCGGACGGAGGGATGAACACTGAAGCTTTCTTT
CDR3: CSVDPDGGMNTEAFF

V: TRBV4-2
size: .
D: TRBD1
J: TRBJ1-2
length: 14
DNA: TGTGCCAGCAGGAGCGGGACAGGGTTTTACGGCTACACCTTC
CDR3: CASRSGTGFYGYTF

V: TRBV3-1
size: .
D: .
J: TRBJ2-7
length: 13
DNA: TGTGCCAGCAGCCCCGACAAACGGCACGAGCAGTACTTC
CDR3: CASSPDKRHEQYF